These 16 T cell receptor beta chains were sequenced from one sample in a study of shared clonotypes between healthy human individuals. Repertoires were generated with immunoSEQ multiplex PCR, while TCRdb's copy carries only in-frame clones and drops some. The profile shows 1,400,000 or so clones, approximately 98.5% of them singletons. The sequencing input was naive CD4+ T cells sorted from blood. Subset meaning: CD45RA+ positively selected. These receptors were taken from a man between 25 and 39 years old in good health.

The V call is TRBV28, the J call TRBJ2-7; 8 positions agree with TRBD1. In germline, CDR1 is MDHEN, CDR2 SYDVKM. V was pared by 2 bases and J by 6 bases, with 9 bases of the junction left unmatched. The CDR3 length is 15 residues. CDR3 in DNA: TGTGCCAGCAGTTTAAACAGGGGGACGTACGTCGAGCAGTACTTC. This gives the protein CASSLNRGTYVEQYF.

The chain joins TRBV4-1 to TRBJ2-3; D possibly corresponds to TRBD2 (8 bases). CDR3 size: 14 residues. Germline lookup yields CDR1 MGHRA and CDR2 YSYEKL. Trimming left V 3 bases short and J 8 bases short, with 15 bases between. CDR3 DNA sequence: TGCGCCAGCAGCCATGAGGGGGCGGGAGGTACGCAGTATTTT. As protein: CASSHEGAGGTQYF.

This chain joins TRBV4-3 and TRBJ1-1; TRBD1 is a possible D gene (5 bases). V was shortened by 1 base and J by 0 bases, with 21 bases between the two germline ends. The CDR3 runs to 19 residues. Germline CDR1 LGHNA, CDR2 YSLEER. The CDR3 nucleotides are TGCGCCAGCAGCCAAGGTTGGAAAAAAAGACAGCCCATGAACACTGAAGCTTTCTTT. This translates into CASSQGWKKRQPMNTEAFF.

The chain recombines TRBV29-1 with TRBJ2-2; TRBD2 agrees at 9 bases. CDR1 is SQVTM, CDR2 ANQGSEA, per germline. V dropped 0 bases and J dropped 4; count of bases not matched to a gene: 6. This CDR3 comprises 16 residues. CDR3 region: CSVEDPREGSTGELFF. As DNA, the CDR3 is TGCAGCGTTGAAGATCCGCGGGAGGGTAGCACCGGGGAGCTGTTTTTT.

A single count supports this clone. The chain recombines TRBV27 with TRBJ2-7, with D possibly matching TRBD1 (6 bases). CDR3 length equals 14 residues. CDR1 is MNHEY and CDR2 is SMNVEV in the germline V gene (reference sequence). Deletions cut 9 bases from V and 0 bases from J, with 15 bases between. The CDR3 DNA reads as TGTGCCAGTCAGACGTCGACAGGCTCCTACGAGCAGTACTTC. Protein: CASQTSTGSYEQYF.

This clone showed up just once. The rearrangement uses TRBV9 and TRBJ2-7, with D perhaps TRBD1 (6 bases). From germline, CDR1 is SGDLS and CDR2 YYNGEE. V was trimmed by 3 bases and J by 6 bases, leaving 10 bases between them. The CDR3 runs to 12 residues. The chain's CDR3 is CASSGLGGEQYF. The CDR3 coding sequence is TGTGCCAGCAGCGGCCTAGGGGGCGAGCAGTACTTC.

The rearrangement uses TRBV5-1 and TRBJ2-7; a possible D gene is TRBD1 (6 bases). The V gene lost 0 bases and the J gene lost 7 bases, with 11 bases spanning the gap. The germline CDR1 and CDR2 sequences are SGHRS and YFSETQ. This CDR3 contains 13 residues. The CDR3 region is CASSLEGVWEQYF. The CDR3 DNA follows: TGCGCCAGCAGCTTGGAGGGGGTATGGGAGCAGTACTTC.

The chain carries TRBV18 and TRBJ1-5, with TRBD1 as a possible D gene (6 bases). The length of the CDR3 is 14 residues. The V gene's germline CDR1 is KGHSH and CDR2 LQKENI. V lost 5 bases, J lost 7 bases, and 15 bases lay in between. In DNA form, the CDR3 reads TGTGCCAGCTCAGGGACATCCGAGCGCCAGCCCCAGCATTTT. This encodes CASSGTSERQPQHF. Looking up the rest from reference TRBV18 and TRBJ1-5 gives the full variable domain: NAGVMQNPRHLVRRRGQEARLRCSPMKGHSHVYWYRQLPEEGLKFMVYLQKENIIDESGMPKERFSAEFPKEGPSILRIQQVVRGDSAAYFCASSGTSERQPQHFGDGTRLSIL.

This clone was seen once. This sequence joins TRBV18 and TRBJ1-1; no firm D call. Germline lookup yields CDR1 KGHSH and CDR2 LQKENI. V dropped 2 bases and J dropped 0 bases, with 10 bases sitting between them. The CDR3 contains 15 residues. The CDR3 coding sequence is TGTGCCAGCTCACCAGTTACCCACTTGAACACTGAAGCTTTCTTT. Translated, it gives CASSPVTHLNTEAFF. The entire variable domain, with the rest obtained from reference TRBV18 and TRBJ1-1, is as follows: NAGVMQNPRHLVRRRGQEARLRCSPMKGHSHVYWYRQLPEEGLKFMVYLQKENIIDESGMPKERFSAEFPKEGPSILRIQQVVRGDSAAYFCASSPVTHLNTEAFFGQGTRLTVV.

This chain connects TRBV19 to TRBJ1-2, with D possibly TRBD1 on 6 matching bases. Trimming removed 2 bases at V and 3 bases at J, with 19 bases between. Germline V gene lookup returns CDR1 LNHDA and CDR2 SQIVND (reference sequence). The CDR3 consists of 17 residues. CDR3 DNA: TGTGCCAGTAGTATAAGCCCGCCTGGAGGGGGTGACTATGGCTACACCTTC. Its protein product is CASSISPPGGGDYGYTF.

The chain carries TRBV11-3 and TRBJ2-1; 8 bases line up with TRBD2. With 5 bases clipped from V and 8 bases from J, the junction kept 14 bases outside the gene matches. The CDR3 sequence is 16 residues long. CDR1 is SGHNT and CDR2 is YENEEA in the germline V gene. Here the CDR3 reads CASSPRRRLAGDEQFF. The CDR3 DNA reads TGTGCCAGCAGCCCTAGACGTCGTCTAGCGGGCGATGAGCAGTTCTTC. The whole variable domain, filled in from reference TRBV11-3 and TRBJ2-1, reads EAGVVQSPRYKIIEKKQPVAFWCNPISGHNTLYWYLQNLGQGPELLIRYENEEAVDDSQLPKDRFSAERLKGVDSTLKIQPAELGDSAVYLCASSPRRRLAGDEQFFGPGTRLTVL.

The chain carries TRBV7-9 and TRBJ2-1; 8 bases are shared with TRBD1. From germline, CDR1 is SEHNR and CDR2 FQNEAQ (reference sequence). With 4 bases clipped from V and 10 bases from J, the junction kept 15 bases outside the gene matches. This CDR3 contains 16 residues. CDR3 in amino acids: CASSSRDRTFSREQFF. The CDR3 DNA reads as TGTGCCAGCAGCTCCCGGGACAGGACCTTTTCGAGGGAGCAGTTCTTC.

The chain is built from TRBV5-4 and TRBJ2-6, with no clear D. This CDR3 has 12 amino acids. Trimming shortened V by 4 bases and J by 10 bases, and 9 bases separated the two germline ends. Looked up from germline, CDR1 is SGHNT and CDR2 is YYREEE (reference sequence). The CDR3 nucleotides are TGTGCCAGCAGCCCAGTCTCAAACGTCCTGACTTTC. Translation gives CASSPVSNVLTF. Full variable domain (missing parts from reference TRBV5-4 and TRBJ2-6): ETGVTQSPTHLIKTRGQQVTLRCSSQSGHNTVSWYQQALGQGPQFIFQYYREEENGRGNFPPRFSGLQFPNYSSELNVNALELDDSALYLCASSPVSNVLTFGAGSRLTVL.

The V call is TRBV5-1, the J call TRBJ2-7, with 9 bases that match TRBD1. The CDR3 runs 14 residues. V shed 4 bases, J shed 2 bases, and the junction held 4 bases outside the gene matches. Germline CDR1 and CDR2: SGHRS and YFSETQ. CDR3 DNA: TGCGCCAGCAGCCGACAGGGGGAGGCCTACGAGCAGTACTTC. This encodes CASSRQGEAYEQYF.

CDR3 residues: CASSQGPSSYNEQFF. CDR3 nucleotide sequence: TGCGCCAGCAGCCAGGGACCTTCCTCCTACAATGAGCAGTTCTTC. V and J are TRBV4-3 and TRBJ2-1; tentatively, D is TRBD1 or TRBD2 (5 bases each). The CDR3 is 15 amino acids. The germline V gene encodes CDR1 LGHNA and CDR2 YSLEER. Deletions cut 3 bases from V and 0 bases from J, with 9 bases between.

V gene TRBV11-2 combines with J gene TRBJ2-1, with a possible D match to TRBD2 (5 bases). The CDR3 length is 15 residues. Between the trimmed V and J ends, which lost 6 bases and 8 bases, there was a span of 20 bases. Germline loops: CDR1 SGHAT, CDR2 FQNNGV. The CDR3 nucleotides are TGTGCCAGCAGTCTCTTCTTGCCGGGGAGTGATGAGCAGTTCTTC. It translates to CASSLFLPGSDEQFF.